This entry is about one TCR beta chain. Its specificity is unknown. This sample was included in a study of T cell responses to AZD1222 COVID-19 vaccine. Study observations and caveats: Following two doses of AZD1222, Spike-specific TCR breadth and depth rose. Unmutated variant regions are reportedly targeted by nearly half of spike-specific TCRs. White British donors predominated, females outnumbered males, and clonal diversity was possibly underestimated. Researchers report vaccine-associated CD4 TCRs spanning spike, with dominance at 160-218 and 743-854.

Assay used: immunoSEQ multiplex PCR; TCRdb lists only in-frame clones, some missing. The table shows some 200,000 clones, with just over 90% occurring only once. V shed 0 bases, J shed 8 bases, and the junction held 4 bases outside the gene matches. Per the germline V gene, CDR1 is SGHRS and CDR2 is YFSETQ. The CDR3 contains 13 residues. The TCR originated in an adult who received the MenACWY meningococcal vaccine as a control. The starting material was peripheral blood, obtained 28 days after the second dose of the MenACWY control vaccine. The V call is TRBV5-1, the J call TRBJ2-7; TRBD1 aligns across 8 bases. For the CDR3, the DNA is TGCGCCAGCAGCTTGGACAGGGGGACACAGCAGTACTTC. This encodes CASSLDRGTQQYF.